Detailed here is one T cell receptor beta chain. No antigen is known for it. Incorporated into the TCR beta cDNA libraries were unique molecular identifiers, which served to reduce PCR and sequencing biases. T cells numbering 1 to 10 million yielded cDNA molecules that totaled about 500,000. TCRdb reanalysed the PCR reads using MiXCR and keeps one entry per CDR3 protein. Of about 770,000 distinct CDR3 sequences listed, around 42% were seen once; the top ten hold just under 5%. V lost 3 bases to trimming and J lost 3 bases, with 9 bases between them. CDR3 length: 13 residues. Germline V lookup: CDR1 MNHEY, CDR2 SMNVEV (reference sequence). These data originate in a study of post-analysis software for immune sequencing data. Study background: Clinical courses comprised relapsing-remitting, secondary progressive and progressive-relapsing multiple sclerosis.

Study outcomes and limitations: Multiple sclerosis patients had significantly lower normalized Chao1 diversity than controls. Samples prepared in the same batch strongly co-clustered by F measure. Patients had higher frequencies than controls of a handful of TRBV segments, including TRBV5-6, TRBV5-1 and TRBV20-1.

V gene TRBV27 combines with J gene TRBJ2-7; D is possibly TRBD1 (5 bases). The clonotype comes from a girl under 18 with multiple sclerosis. Sequenced input: blood. CDR3 in DNA: TGTGCCAGCAGTTTTACAGGAGACTACGAGCAGTACTTC. It translates to CASSFTGDYEQYF.